This T cell receptor (beta chain) came from a study of T cell changes during pregnancy in multiple sclerosis. TCRdb's copy holds only in-frame clones and misses some; the assay was immunoSEQ multiplex PCR. The sample has 65,000 to 85,000 clones; about nine tenths are singletons. The trim removed 3 bases at V and 1 base at J, leaving 5 bases unmatched. The CDR3 contains 15 residues. The germline CDR1 and CDR2 sequences are LGHNT and FRNRAP. The chain joins TRBV12-5 to TRBJ1-2, with 7 bases aligning to TRBD1. This sequence was found in a female donor with multiple sclerosis, enrolled in a pregnancy study. The starting material was peripheral blood, obtained in the third trimester of pregnancy. CDR3 sequence: CASGFPGQINYGYTF. The CDR3 bases are TGTGCTAGTGGTTTTCCGGGACAGATTAACTATGGCTACACCTTC.